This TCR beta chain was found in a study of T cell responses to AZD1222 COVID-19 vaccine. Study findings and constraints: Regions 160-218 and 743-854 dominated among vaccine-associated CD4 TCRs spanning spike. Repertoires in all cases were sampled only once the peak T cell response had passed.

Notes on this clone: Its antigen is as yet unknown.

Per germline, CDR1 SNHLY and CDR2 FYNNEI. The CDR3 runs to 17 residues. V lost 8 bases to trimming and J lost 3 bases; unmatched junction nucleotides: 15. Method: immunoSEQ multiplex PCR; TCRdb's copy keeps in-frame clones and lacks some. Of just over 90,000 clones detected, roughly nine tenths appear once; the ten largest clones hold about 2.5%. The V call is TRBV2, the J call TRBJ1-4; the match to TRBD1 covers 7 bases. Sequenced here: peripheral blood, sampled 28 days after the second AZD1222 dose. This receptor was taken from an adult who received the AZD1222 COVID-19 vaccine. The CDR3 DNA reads TGTGCCAGCGCGGGACAGCGGGGCACGATATCTAATGAAAAACTGTTTTTT. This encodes CASAGQRGTISNEKLFF.